This T cell receptor (beta chain) was sequenced during a study of breast tumors, draining lymph nodes, adjacent tissues. This clonotype was counted ten times or more. What it recognizes is unknown. Breast cancer patients provided tissue from their axillary draining lymph nodes. The CDR3 runs 16 residues. CDR1 is MNHEY, CDR2 SVGEGT, per germline. V trimming: 7 bases; J trimming: 6 bases; junction bases outside the gene matches: 13. Overall study findings and caveats: Tumors had less TCR diversity than lymph nodes, more than nontumor tissue. Compared with basal-like, luminal-like tumors shared significantly more repertoire with nontumor tissue. The data were judged consistent with most tumor T cells coming from lymph node and expanding in tumor.

Each CDR3 protein gets one entry after TCRdb re-called the multiplex PCR reads with MiXCR. In the table there are 120,000 or so distinct CDR3 sequences, about 20% of which are singletons. This sequence joins TRBV6-2 or TRBV6-3 and TRBJ2-7, with 12 nucleotides matching TRBD2. What was sequenced was axillary lymph node tissue. The TCR originated in a female donor with breast cancer. Some clones in this sample may be carry-over from other donors' samples. The CDR3 DNA follows: TGTGCCAGCACCGATCGGGCTAGCGGGAGGGCCAGCGAGCAGTACTTC. Residues: CASTDRASGRASEQYF.